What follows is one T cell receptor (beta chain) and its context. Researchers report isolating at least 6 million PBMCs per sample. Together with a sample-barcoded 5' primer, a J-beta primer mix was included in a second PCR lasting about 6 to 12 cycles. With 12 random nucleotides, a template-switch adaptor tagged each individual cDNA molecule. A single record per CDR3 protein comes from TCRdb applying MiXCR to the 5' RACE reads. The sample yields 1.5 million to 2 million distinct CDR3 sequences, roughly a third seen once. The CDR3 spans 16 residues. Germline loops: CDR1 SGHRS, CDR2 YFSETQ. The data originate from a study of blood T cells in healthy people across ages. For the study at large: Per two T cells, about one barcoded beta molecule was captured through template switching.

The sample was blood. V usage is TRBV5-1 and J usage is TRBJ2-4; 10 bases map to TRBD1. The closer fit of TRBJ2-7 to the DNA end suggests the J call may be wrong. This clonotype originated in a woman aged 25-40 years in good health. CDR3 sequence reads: CASSLLQGTGAGEQYF. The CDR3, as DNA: TGCGCCAGCAGCTTGTTACAGGGGACAGGGGCGGGCGAGCAGTACTTC.